The clone carrying this T cell receptor (beta chain) appeared a few times. What it binds is unknown. The junction differs from germline at one of its ends, possibly a read error. The data stem from a study of post-analysis software for immune sequencing data. Findings and caveats of the study: Among four to six TRBV segments more frequent in patients than controls were TRBV5-6, TRBV5-1 and TRBV20-1. Comparison with controls showed significantly lower normalized Chao1 diversity in multiple sclerosis patients. Analysis by F measure revealed that same-batch samples clustered strongly together.

Unique molecular identifiers featured in each of the TCR beta cDNA libraries. Some 500,000 cDNA molecules were obtained per 1 to 10 million input T cells. In TCRdb, the PCR reads were re-called with MiXCR into one record per CDR3 protein. Here the sample spans roughly 870,000 distinct CDR3 sequences, roughly half being singletons. The CDR3 covers 15 residues. CDR1 and CDR2 (germline): DFQATT, SNEGSKA (reference sequence). The V and J genes are TRBV20-1 and TRBJ2-7; 11 positions match TRBD1. The receptor's source is a girl between 5 and 17 years old with multiple sclerosis. Sequencing input: blood. The CDR3 DNA reads TGCAGCGCTATAACGGGACAGGGGGTACTCTACGAGCAGTACTTC. It codes for CSAITGQGVLYEQYF.